Sequencing of this T cell receptor beta chain was carried out in a study of blood T cell repertoires in COVID-19. Across the study: PBMCs, B-cell-depleted T cells, or T cells were the source of the cDNA or gDNA that made up the material.

Source study methods: Nucleated cell counts were estimated from reference gene primer amplification. Profiling relied on immunoSEQ multiplex PCR, and the TCRdb table lists in-frame clones only, not all of them. V, J and clone size are those of that table, while D and trimming were read from the DNA. The data contain around 250,000 clones, approximately 84% of them singletons. Participants came from 20 to 25 US areas, aged roughly 18 to 89 years. This CDR3 has 14 amino acids. V was clipped by 7 bases and J by 3 bases; unmatched bases: 2. CDR1 is LNHDA and CDR2 is SQIVND in the germline V gene (reference sequence).

The chain joins TRBV19 to TRBJ2-3, with 12 bases that match TRBD2. The source of this sequence is a woman aged 50 to 60 who had been exposed to COVID-19. Sequences were obtained from PBMCs or T cells enriched from blood (not recorded which). CDR3 amino acids: CASTGLAGTDTQYF. CDR3 bases: TGTGCCAGTACCGGACTAGCGGGGACAGATACGCAGTATTTT. The full variable domain, completed using reference TRBV19 and TRBJ2-3, is DGGITQSPKYLFRKEGQNVTLSCEQNLNHDAMYWYRQDPGQGLRLIYYSQIVNDFQKGDIAEGYSVSREKKESFPLTVTSAQKNPTAFYLCASTGLAGTDTQYFGPGTRLTVL.